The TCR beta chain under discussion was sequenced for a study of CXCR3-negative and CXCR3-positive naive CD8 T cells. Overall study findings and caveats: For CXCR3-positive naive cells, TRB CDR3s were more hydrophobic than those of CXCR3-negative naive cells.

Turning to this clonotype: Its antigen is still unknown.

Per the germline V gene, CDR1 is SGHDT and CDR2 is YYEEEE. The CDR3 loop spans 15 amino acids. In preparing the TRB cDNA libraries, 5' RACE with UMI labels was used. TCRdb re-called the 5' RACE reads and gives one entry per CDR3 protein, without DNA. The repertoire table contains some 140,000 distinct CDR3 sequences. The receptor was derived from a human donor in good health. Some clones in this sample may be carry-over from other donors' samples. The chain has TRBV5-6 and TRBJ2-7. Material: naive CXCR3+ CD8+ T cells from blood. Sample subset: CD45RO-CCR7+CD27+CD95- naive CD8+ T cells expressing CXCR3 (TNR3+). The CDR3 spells CASSLDGRKAYEQYF.